Detailed here is one T cell receptor beta chain. The antigen is unknown. The data are from a study of radiotherapy plus CTLA-4 blockade in lung cancer. Turning to the study itself: 18% of patients responded objectively, and about 33% achieved disease control.

General study points: Blood saw expansion of tumor-derived TCR clones after radiotherapy plus ipilimumab. Dynamics of early blood T cell clones, together with interferon-beta, were reportedly the best predictors of response.

The method was immunoSEQ multiplex PCR; TCRdb's version includes in-frame clones alone and lacks a portion of them. This table holds 120,000 or so clones, about 83% found once. The CDR3 is 12 residues long. Germline lookup yields CDR1 SGHNT and CDR2 YYREEE (reference sequence). Trimming cost V 8 bases and J 1 base, with 9 bases left between them. The sequence derives from a human donor with non-small cell lung cancer who had a partial response to radiotherapy plus ipilimumab. Material: peripheral blood, obtained from a patient treated with radiotherapy plus ipilimumab. V and J are TRBV5-4 and TRBJ1-1; no reliable D call. The CDR3 protein is CASQSGNTEAFF. As DNA, the CDR3 is TGTGCCAGTCAGAGCGGGAACACTGAAGCTTTCTTT.